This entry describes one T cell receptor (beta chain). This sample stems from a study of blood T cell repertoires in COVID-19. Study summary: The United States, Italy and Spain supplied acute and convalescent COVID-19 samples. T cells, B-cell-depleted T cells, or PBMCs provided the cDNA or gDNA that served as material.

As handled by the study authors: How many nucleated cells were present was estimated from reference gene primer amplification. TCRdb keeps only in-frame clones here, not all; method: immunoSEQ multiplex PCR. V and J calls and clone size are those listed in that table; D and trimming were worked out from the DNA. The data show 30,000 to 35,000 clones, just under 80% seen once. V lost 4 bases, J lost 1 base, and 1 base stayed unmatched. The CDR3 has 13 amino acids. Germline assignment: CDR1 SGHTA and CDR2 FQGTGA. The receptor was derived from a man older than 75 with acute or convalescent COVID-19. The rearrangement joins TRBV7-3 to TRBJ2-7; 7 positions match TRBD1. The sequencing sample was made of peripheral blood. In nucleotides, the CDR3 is TGTGCCAGCAGCTCGGGACAGTCCTACGAGCAGTACTTC. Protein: CASSSGQSYEQYF. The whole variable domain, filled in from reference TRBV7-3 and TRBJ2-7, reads GAGVSQTPSNKVTEKGKYVELRCDPISGHTALYWYRQSLGQGPEFLIYFQGTGAADDSGLPNDRFFAVRPEGSVSTLKIQRTERGDSAVYLCASSSGQSYEQYFGPGTRLTVT.